This TCR beta chain originates from a study of cytomegalovirus exposure and HLA in healthy donors. General observations from the study: Clonal expansion, a later analysis showed, was greater in HLA-associated TCR beta chains than in equally common others.

This CDR3 region has 13 residues. Germline V gene sequence: CDR1 LNHDA, CDR2 SQIVND (reference sequence). V lost 3 bases and J 3 bases, leaving 8 bases between the germline ends. The PCR contained 60 Vbeta and 13 Jbeta primers. TCRdb keeps only in-frame clones here, not all; method: immunoSEQ multiplex PCR. The table includes 160,000 or so clones, about 80% detected once. As regards this clone: Its matching antigen is unknown.

The material sequenced was PBMCs. The chain joins TRBV19 to TRBJ1-1; no firm D call. The TCR comes from a man aged 25 to 45 in good health and CMV-seronegative. The CDR3 loop is CASSIKEDTEAFF. CDR3 DNA: TGTGCCAGTAGTATCAAGGAGGACACTGAAGCTTTCTTT.